This T cell receptor beta chain was sequenced in a study of T-cell memory formation after mild COVID-19. A 5'RACE reaction primed in the constant segment made cDNA libraries of TCR alpha and TCR beta, and these carried sample barcodes and UMIs. Each CDR3 protein is one row after TCRdb ran MiXCR on the 5' RACE reads. The table records a few hundred thousand distinct CDR3 sequences, under 15% of them present only once. Germline lookup yields CDR1 LNHDA and CDR2 SQIVND (reference sequence). The germline V and J ends were trimmed by 8 bases and 3 bases, with 12 bases remaining between them. This CDR3 region has 13 residues.

This clonotype originated in a man between 18 and 29 years old who had mild COVID-19 (a few samples of this study predate the infection). Cell type and time point are not known. Sequenced input: PBMCs or a T cell subset sorted from them (not recorded which). The chain couples TRBV19 to TRBJ2-3, with TRBD2 as a possible D gene (6 bases). The CDR3 reads CASAGSGTDTQYF. CDR3 nucleotides: TGTGCCAGTGCGGGAAGCGGGACAGATACGCAGTATTTT.